One and the same sample provided the 13 T cell receptor beta chains below, sequenced in a study of glioma-infiltrating T cells. Using RNA template, CDR3s of TCR alpha and beta were amplified with iRepertoire arm-PCR. TCRdb ran MiXCR on the multiplex PCR reads and lists one entry per CDR3 protein. This table holds about 10,000 distinct CDR3 sequences, 56% found once. Sequenced input: glioma tissue, nonneoplastic brain tissue, or PBMCs (not recorded which). These receptors all stem from a human donor with low-grade glioma or glioblastoma, undergoing nonglioma brain surgery, or in good health (not recorded which).

Turning to this clonotype: The germline gene is not matched at one end of the junction; a read error may be the cause. The chain is built from TRBV7-2 and TRBJ2-5; TRBD2 matches 11 bases. The CDR3 consists of 15 residues. Germline V gene sequence: CDR1 SGHTA, CDR2 FQGNSA. CDR3 sequence: CAGSSGTSGQETQYF. The CDR3 DNA reads as TGTGCCGGCAGCTCCGGGACTAGCGGTCAAGAGACACAGTACTTC.

This clonotype is medium-sized. This rearrangement joins TRBV19 to TRBJ1-5; 8 bases agree with TRBD1. The CDR3 loop spans 13 amino acids. V was pared by 6 bases and J by 7 bases, with 5 bases of the junction left unmatched. Germline V gene lookup returns CDR1 LNHDA and CDR2 SQIVND (reference sequence). CDR3: CASSPGQGQPQHF. In DNA, the CDR3 is TGTGCCAGTAGCCCAGGACAGGGCCAGCCCCAGCATTTT.

This clonotype was counted ten times or more. One junction end disagrees with the germline gene, perhaps due to a read error. This chain uses TRBV3-1 with TRBJ2-1; a weak D match, TRBD2 (5 bases). The CDR3 extends over 15 amino acids. The germline V gene has CDR1 LGHDT and CDR2 YNNKEL (reference sequence). In nucleotides, the CDR3 is TGTGCCATCAGCCAAGATAATCCGGGATTCAATGAGCAGTTCTTC. As protein: CAISQDNPGFNEQFF.

Sample share makes this clonotype medium-sized (0.01 to 0.1%). The rearrangement uses TRBV20-1 and TRBJ1-1; TRBD1 might be the D (6 bases). V shed 5 bases and J shed 5 bases, with 9 bases lying between them. The CDR3 is 11 residues long. From germline, CDR1 is DFQATT and CDR2 SNEGSKA (reference sequence). In DNA form, the CDR3 reads TGCAGTGCTTCAGGGGAGACTGAAGCTTTCTTT. Amino acid sequence: CSASGETEAFF.

This chain links TRBV20-1 with TRBJ1-1, with TRBD1 as a possible D gene (6 bases). The CDR3 spans 12 residues. V dropped 8 bases and J dropped 3 bases, with 13 bases sitting between them. The germline CDR1 and CDR2 sequences are DFQATT and SNEGSKA (reference sequence). CDR3: CSTSQGDTEAFF. The CDR3 region has the DNA TGCAGTACCTCACAGGGAGACACTGAAGCTTTCTTT.

This clonotype was seen repeatedly, ten times or more. The rearrangement uses TRBV7-2 and TRBJ1-1, with a weak D call TRBD1 (6 bases). The V end lost 5 bases, the J end lost 0 bases, and 19 bases lay between the germline ends. The CDR3 sequence is 17 residues long. CDR1 and CDR2 from the germline V gene are SGHTA and FQGNSA. As DNA, the CDR3 is TGTGCCAGCAGCCCCTCCCCTCAGGACAGCATGAACACTGAAGCTTTCTTT. Amino acids: CASSPSPQDSMNTEAFF.

CDR3 residues: CASSKGQRLTNQPQHF. The CDR3 region has the DNA TGTGCCAGCAGTAAAGGACAGCGACTGACCAATCAGCCCCAGCATTTT. V and J are TRBV28 and TRBJ1-5; D is perhaps TRBD1 (6 bases). V was trimmed by 5 bases and J by 3 bases, leaving 17 bases between them. The germline CDR1 and CDR2 sequences are MDHEN and SYDVKM. This CDR3 spans 16 amino acids.

In its sample, this clonotype ranks as medium-sized. This chain joins TRBV2 and TRBJ1-2, with D possibly being TRBD1 (5 bases). CDR1 and CDR2 (germline): SNHLY, FYNNEI. The CDR3 runs to 14 residues. The ends were cut back, 2 bases at V and 2 bases at J, with 9 bases in the middle. The CDR3 reads CASSEQGRNYGYTF. CDR3 nucleotides: TGTGCCAGCAGTGAACAGGGCAGAAACTATGGCTACACCTTC.

This clonotype rates as medium-sized. The V and J genes are TRBV19 and TRBJ1-1, with D hard to call. CDR3 length equals 13 residues. V shed 5 bases and J shed 1 base, with 8 bases lying between them. The germline CDR1 and CDR2 sequences are LNHDA and SQIVND (reference sequence). The CDR3 DNA reads as TGTGCCAGTAGTCAACAGCGGAACACTGAAGCTTTCTTT. This translates into CASSQQRNTEAFF.

This clonotype is termed medium-sized. The rearrangement links TRBV7-2 to TRBJ1-1; unclear D gene. The CDR3 has 13 amino acids. The V and J ends lost 2 bases and 7 bases respectively, with 11 bases between them. Germline V lookup: CDR1 SGHTA, CDR2 FQGNSA. Here the CDR3 reads CASSLKAGYEAFF. The CDR3 nucleotides are TGTGCCAGCAGCTTAAAAGCGGGTTATGAAGCTTTCTTT.

This clonotype ranks as medium-sized. This sequence joins TRBV2 and TRBJ1-2; 8 nucleotides match TRBD1. The V segment lost 6 bases and the J segment 6 bases; nucleotides outside the gene matches: 3. This CDR3 has 12 residues. CDR1 and CDR2 from the germline V gene are SNHLY and FYNNEI. CDR3 sequence (DNA): TGTGCCAGCAGGGGACAGGACCATGGCTACACCTTC. It is translated as CASRGQDHGYTF.

To note about this clonotype: Sequence at one end of the junction differs from germline and may be a read error. The V and J genes are TRBV6-2 or TRBV6-3 and TRBJ2-4, with TRBD2 matching over 14 bases. This CDR3 spans 17 amino acids. The germline CDR1 and CDR2 sequences are MNHEY and SVGEGT. CDR3 protein: CASSYSGLAGDKNIQSF. The CDR3 bases are TGTGCCAGCAGTTACTCGGGACTAGCGGGAGACAAAAACATTCAGTCCTTC.

CDR3 in DNA: TGTGCCATTTACTCGGACGGTGCTAGGACAGGGCCCTACAATGAGCAGTTCTTC. Amino acids: CAIYSDGARTGPYNEQFF. The chain uses TRBV6-2 or TRBV6-3 and TRBJ2-1; 8 bases line up with TRBD1. The V segment lost 10 bases and the J segment 2 bases; nucleotides outside the gene matches: 19. Per germline, CDR1 MNHEY and CDR2 SVGEGT. The CDR3 runs 18 residues.